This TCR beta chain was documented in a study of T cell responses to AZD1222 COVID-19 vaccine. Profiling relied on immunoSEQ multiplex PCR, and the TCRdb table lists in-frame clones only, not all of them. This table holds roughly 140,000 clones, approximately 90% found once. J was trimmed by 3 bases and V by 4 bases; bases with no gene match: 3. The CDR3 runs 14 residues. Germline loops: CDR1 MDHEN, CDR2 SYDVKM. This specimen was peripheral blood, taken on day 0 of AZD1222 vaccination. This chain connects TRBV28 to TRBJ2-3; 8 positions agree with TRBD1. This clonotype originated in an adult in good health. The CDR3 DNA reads TGTGCCAGCAGTTCAGACAGGGGTACAGATACGCAGTATTTT. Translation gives CASSSDRGTDTQYF.